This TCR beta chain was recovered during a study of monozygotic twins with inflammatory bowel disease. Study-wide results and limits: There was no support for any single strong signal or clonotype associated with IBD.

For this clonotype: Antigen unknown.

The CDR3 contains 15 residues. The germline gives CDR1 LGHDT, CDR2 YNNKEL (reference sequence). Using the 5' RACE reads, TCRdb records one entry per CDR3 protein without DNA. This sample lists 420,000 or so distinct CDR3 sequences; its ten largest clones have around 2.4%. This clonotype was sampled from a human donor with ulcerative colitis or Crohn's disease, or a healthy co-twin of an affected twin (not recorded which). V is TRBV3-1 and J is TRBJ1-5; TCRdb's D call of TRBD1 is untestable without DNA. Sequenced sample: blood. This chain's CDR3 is CASSRGQDSNQPQHF. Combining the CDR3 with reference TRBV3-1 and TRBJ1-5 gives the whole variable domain DTAVSQTPKYLVTQMGNDKSIKCEQNLGHDTMYWYKQDSKKFLKIMFSYNNKELIINETVPNRFSPKSPDKAHLNLHINSLELGDSAVYFCASSRGQDSNQPQHFGDGTRLSIL.